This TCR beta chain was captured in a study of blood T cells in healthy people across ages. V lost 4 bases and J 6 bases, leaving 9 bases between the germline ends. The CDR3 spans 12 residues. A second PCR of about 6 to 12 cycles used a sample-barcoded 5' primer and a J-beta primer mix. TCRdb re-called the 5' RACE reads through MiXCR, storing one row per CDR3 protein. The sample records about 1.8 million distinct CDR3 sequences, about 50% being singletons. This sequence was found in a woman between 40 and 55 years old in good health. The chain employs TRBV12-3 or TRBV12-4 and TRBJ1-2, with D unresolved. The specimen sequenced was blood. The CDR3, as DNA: TGTGCCAGCAGTTCAAGAGGAGATGGCTACACCTTC. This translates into CASSSRGDGYTF.